Each of the 32 T cell receptor beta chains below was sequenced from the same sample in a study of blood T cell repertoires in COVID-19. Profiling relied on immunoSEQ multiplex PCR, and the TCRdb table lists in-frame clones only, not all of them. Here the sample spans 90,000 to 150,000 clones, over 60% being singletons. Input material: peripheral blood. Receptors were obtained from a woman of 80 years or more with acute or convalescent COVID-19.

The chain is built from TRBV7-9 and TRBJ2-5; D is perhaps TRBD2 (6 bases). The CDR3 totals 15 residues. The V and J ends lost 5 bases and 2 bases respectively, with 15 bases between them. CDR1 and CDR2 from the germline V gene are SEHNR and FQNEAQ (reference sequence). This chain's CDR3 is CASSGRLAVQETQYF. As DNA, the CDR3 is TGTGCCAGCAGCGGCAGGTTAGCGGTGCAAGAGACCCAGTACTTC.

This chain uses TRBV7-2 with TRBJ1-2, with D maybe TRBD1 (5 bases). The CDR3 length is 13 residues. Between the trimmed V and J ends, which lost 5 bases and 5 bases, there was a span of 12 bases. The germline V gene has CDR1 SGHTA and CDR2 FQGNSA. CDR3 in DNA: TGTGCCAGCAGCGAAACGGGACTGTATGGCTACACCTTC. Translation: CASSETGLYGYTF.

This chain links TRBV2 with TRBJ1-2; 7 nucleotides align to TRBD1. The germline gives CDR1 SNHLY, CDR2 FYNNEI. This CDR3 comprises 16 residues. V lost 7 bases, J lost 2 bases, and 13 bases stayed unmatched. Written as DNA, the CDR3 is TGTGCCAGCAAGGCCGGGACAGCTGATTCGAACTATGGCTACACCTTC. Protein sequence: CASKAGTADSNYGYTF.

This clone was detected only once. The chain recombines TRBV3-1 (or the pseudogene TRBV3-2) with TRBJ1-4; D perhaps matches TRBD1 (5 bases). The CDR3 spans 12 residues. With 9 bases removed from V and 8 bases from J, the gap between germline ends came to 13 bases. Per germline, CDR1 LGHDT and CDR2 YNNKEL (reference sequence). CDR3 sequence reads: CASCSGGEKLFF. Written as DNA, the CDR3 is TGTGCCAGTTGTTCCGGGGGGGAAAAACTGTTTTTT.

The V gene is TRBV28, the J gene TRBJ1-4; 9 bases are a match to TRBD1. The CDR3 is 19 amino acids. Trimming at V came to 5 bases and at J to 0 bases, leaving 13 bases not matched to a gene. Germline V lookup: CDR1 MDHEN, CDR2 SYDVKM. The CDR3 nucleotides are TGTGCCAGCAGTGTTCCTACAGGGGGCAAAGGGGCAACTAATGAAAAACTGTTTTTT. Translation: CASSVPTGGKGATNEKLFF.

This clone has just one count. This chain uses TRBV5-8 with TRBJ1-2, with 7 bases matching TRBD1. J gave up 2 bases and V 0 bases, and 10 bases lay outside the gene matches. Germline V gene data show CDR1 as SGHTS and CDR2 as YDEGEE. This CDR3 has 17 residues. The DNA of the CDR3 is TGTGCCAGCAGCTTGGAGCCCTTATCGGACAGGAACTATGGCTACACCTTC. It is translated as CASSLEPLSDRNYGYTF.

This rearrangement joins TRBV30 to TRBJ2-7; D is unclear. The CDR3 consists of 12 residues. The V and J ends lost 3 bases and 2 bases respectively, with 8 bases between them. The germline V gene encodes CDR1 GTSNPN and CDR2 SVGIG (reference sequence). CDR3 DNA: TGTGCCTGGAGCGGGTTTACCTACGAGCAGTACTTC. Protein: CAWSGFTYEQYF.

The genes are TRBV5-1 and TRBJ2-3, with 12 bases aligning to TRBD2. The CDR3 is made up of 16 amino acids. CDR1 and CDR2 (germline): SGHRS, YFSETQ. V lost 4 bases to trimming and J lost 6 bases; unmatched junction nucleotides: 9. CDR3 protein: CASSEGLAGSIDTQYF. CDR3 coding DNA: TGCGCCAGCAGCGAAGGACTAGCGGGATCTATCGATACGCAGTATTTT.

This clone was counted only a few times. The rearrangement joins TRBV19 to TRBJ1-5, with D possibly TRBD1 on 5 matching bases. The CDR3 spans 15 residues. Trimming removed 1 base from V and 7 bases from J, with 14 bases in between. The germline CDR1 and CDR2 sequences are LNHDA and SQIVND (reference sequence). The chain's CDR3 is CASSIGTGPWQPQHF. CDR3 in DNA: TGTGCCAGTAGTATAGGAACAGGCCCATGGCAGCCCCAGCATTTT.

V and J are TRBV18 and TRBJ2-7; TRBD2 matches 12 bases. Trimming removed 1 base from V and 3 bases from J; junction bases left unmatched: 1. CDR1 and CDR2 (germline): KGHSH, LQKENI. The CDR3 runs to 15 residues. The CDR3 region has the DNA TGTGCCAGCTCACCACGGACTAGCGGGATCTACGAGCAGTACTTC. Its protein is CASSPRTSGIYEQYF.

This clone was picked up one time. The chain couples TRBV30 to TRBJ1-1, with a tentative D call TRBD1 (6 bases). Deletions cut 4 bases from V and 4 bases from J, with 13 bases between. CDR1 is GTSNPN, CDR2 SVGIG, per germline (reference sequence). CDR3 length: 13 amino acids. The DNA of the CDR3 is TGTGCCTGGATGGCAGGGGCGACCACTGAAGCTTTCTTT. This sequence encodes CAWMAGATTEAFF.

This clone is large. This chain joins TRBV7-8 and TRBJ1-1, with 8 bases aligning to TRBD1. Looked up from germline, CDR1 is SGHVS and CDR2 is FQNEAQ. V gave up 3 bases and J gave up 4 bases; unmatched junction bases: 7. This CDR3 has 15 residues. DNA of the CDR3: TGTGCCAGCAGCTTGTCAGGGGGCGCCAGCACTGAAGCTTTCTTT. Amino acid sequence: CASSLSGGASTEAFF.

The V and J genes are TRBV24-1 and TRBJ1-5; 8 bases are a match to TRBD1. V was clipped by 4 bases and J by 2 bases; unmatched bases: 9. From germline, CDR1 is KGHDR and CDR2 SFDVKD. The CDR3 consists of 17 residues. Here the CDR3 reads CATSDGRTGRGNQPQHF. The CDR3 DNA reads as TGTGCCACCAGTGACGGTAGGACAGGGAGAGGCAATCAGCCCCAGCATTTT.

The rearrangement uses TRBV6-5 and TRBJ2-3; D might be TRBD2 (5 bases). The CDR3 length is 16 residues. Trimming took off 2 bases at V and 6 bases at J, with 18 bases between the two ends. Germline-derived CDR1 and CDR2 are MNHEY and SVGAGI. CDR3 DNA sequence: TGTGCCAGCAGTTACATGACCCAGCCCGGGGTCGATACGCAGTATTTT. Its protein product is CASSYMTQPGVDTQYF.

The chain links TRBV3-1 (or the pseudogene TRBV3-2) to TRBJ1-2, with D unresolved. The CDR3 runs 14 residues. Germline V gene data show CDR1 as LGHDT and CDR2 as YNNKEL (reference sequence). The V gene lost 4 bases and the J gene lost 3 bases, with 12 bases spanning the gap. CDR3 residues: CASSLFGEHYGYTF. The CDR3 nucleotides read TGTGCCAGCAGCCTTTTTGGGGAGCACTATGGCTACACCTTC.

The chain recombines TRBV21-1 with TRBJ2-2; whether TRBD2, the table's D call, matches the DNA was not checked. TRBV21-1 is labeled a pseudogene. This CDR3 spans 17 amino acids. CDR3 nucleotides: TGTGCCAGCAGCCCCCGGACGACTAGCGGGTGCACCGGGGAGCTGTTTTTT. Protein product: CASSPRTTSGCTGELFF.

The rearrangement links TRBV14 to TRBJ2-5, with D uncertain. The CDR3 is made up of 14 amino acids. Trimming removed 0 bases at V and 5 bases at J, with 10 bases between. The germline V gene has CDR1 SGHDN and CDR2 FVKESK. CDR3 nucleotide sequence: TGTGCCAGCAGCCAAGATGTGGGCAGGGAGACCCAGTACTTC. The encoded protein is CASSQDVGRETQYF.

The chain couples TRBV13 to TRBJ2-7; D is unclear. The CDR3 spans 17 residues. Trimming shortened V by 0 bases and J by 5 bases, and 20 bases separated the two germline ends. Germline V gives CDR1 PRHDT, CDR2 FYEKMQ (reference sequence). The CDR3 here is CASSLGSRGQNEDEQYF. The CDR3 DNA reads TGTGCCAGCAGCTTAGGATCGCGAGGCCAGAATGAGGACGAGCAGTACTTC. The whole variable domain, filled in from reference TRBV13 and TRBJ2-7, reads AAGVIQSPRHLIKEKRETATLKCYPIPRHDTVYWYQQGPGQDPQFLISFYEKMQSDKGSIPDRFSAQQFSDYHSELNMSSLELGDSALYFCASSLGSRGQNEDEQYFGPGTRLTVT.

The CDR3 region is CASSIDGVADTQYF. The CDR3 DNA reads as TGTGCCAGTAGTATAGACGGGGTTGCAGATACGCAGTATTTT. J is TRBJ2-3 and V is TRBV19; possibly TRBD2 for D (5 bases). Germline V gene sequence: CDR1 LNHDA, CDR2 SQIVND (reference sequence). The CDR3 contains 14 residues. V lost 0 bases, J lost 4 bases, and 8 bases lay in between.

This clone has ten or more counts. V is TRBV7-2 and J is TRBJ2-2, with TRBD2 matching 10 bases. Germline V gene sequence: CDR1 SGHTA, CDR2 FQGNSA. The CDR3 is 14 residues long. V dropped 7 bases and J dropped 6; count of bases not matched to a gene: 5. The CDR3 loop reads CASKTSGRAGELFF. The CDR3 DNA follows: TGTGCCAGCAAGACCAGCGGGAGGGCCGGGGAGCTGTTTTTT.

CDR3 coding DNA: TGTGCCAGCAGCCCCGGACTAGGGGATCGGGCGCAGTATTTT. Translation: CASSPGLGDRAQYF. This sequence joins TRBV6-5 and TRBJ2-3; TRBD2 agrees at 7 bases. Trimming cost V 6 bases and J 10 bases; bases outside gene matches: 13. The CDR3 extends over 14 amino acids. Germline V lookup: CDR1 MNHEY, CDR2 SVGAGI.

This clone showed up just once. The rearrangement links TRBV27 to TRBJ1-1; D possibly corresponds to TRBD1 (6 bases). Germline lookup yields CDR1 MNHEY and CDR2 SMNVEV (reference sequence). V dropped 6 bases and J dropped 6 bases, with 17 bases sitting between them. The CDR3 contains 14 residues. The DNA of the CDR3 is TGTGCCAGCAGGGCGCAGGGGTTTGGCCCTGAAGCTTTCTTT. Its translation is CASRAQGFGPEAFF.

This chain joins TRBV27 and TRBJ1-1; D gene uncertain. Germline CDR1 and CDR2: MNHEY and SMNVEV (reference sequence). The CDR3 runs 13 residues. The ends were cut back, 6 bases at V and 3 bases at J, with 11 bases in the middle. CDR3 DNA sequence: TGTGCCAGCAGATCTCGACGGGACACTGAAGCTTTCTTT. The encoded protein is CASRSRRDTEAFF.

The chain carries TRBV5-1 and TRBJ2-2; 12 bases map to TRBD1. V lost 0 bases to trimming and J lost 2 bases; unmatched junction nucleotides: 2. Germline-derived CDR1 and CDR2 are SGHRS and YFSETQ. The CDR3 loop spans 17 amino acids. Here the CDR3 reads CASSLAGTGGNTGELFF. CDR3 DNA: TGCGCCAGCAGCTTGGCTGGGACAGGGGGCAACACCGGGGAGCTGTTTTTT. Supplemented by reference TRBV5-1 and TRBJ2-2, the full variable domain reads KAGVTQTPRYLIKTRGQQVTLSCSPISGHRSVSWYQQTPGQGLQFLFEYFSETQRNKGNFPGRFSGRQFSNSRSEMNVSTLELGDSALYLCASSLAGTGGNTGELFFGEGSRLTVL.

This clone occurred once. This chain joins TRBV29-1 and TRBJ2-7; 10 positions match TRBD1. The CDR3 runs to 14 residues. Trimming cost V 7 bases and J 3 bases; bases outside gene matches: 9. Germline V gene lookup returns CDR1 SQVTM and CDR2 ANQGSEA. This CDR3 reads CSGAGTGVIYEQYF. The DNA of the CDR3 is TGCAGCGGCGCCGGGACAGGGGTTATCTACGAGCAGTACTTC.

The rearrangement joins TRBV4-1 to TRBJ1-5, with 7 bases lining up with TRBD1. After removal of 0 bases from V and 6 bases from J, the junction contained 11 bases not matched to a gene. Germline CDR1 and CDR2: MGHRA and YSYEKL. CDR3 size: 17 residues. The CDR3 loop reads CASSQDSDTGAIQPQHF. The CDR3 DNA sequence: TGCGCCAGCAGCCAAGATTCGGACACAGGGGCTATTCAGCCCCAGCATTTT.

This sequence joins TRBV15 and TRBJ1-4; the D gene is possibly TRBD1 (6 bases). Trimming cost V 1 base and J 8 bases, with 14 bases left between them. This CDR3 is built from 15 residues. Germline V gene sequence: CDR1 LNHNV, CDR2 YYDKDF (reference sequence). The CDR3 protein is CATSRGPGADEKLFF. The CDR3 DNA reads as TGTGCCACCAGCAGAGGCCCAGGGGCCGACGAAAAACTGTTTTTT.

This clone was seen once. This rearrangement joins TRBV6-2 or TRBV6-3 to TRBJ2-3, with 7 bases identical to TRBD2. V lost 4 bases and J lost 2; bases outside the gene matches: 6. CDR1 and CDR2 (germline): MNHEY, SVGEGT. This CDR3 region has 15 residues. The DNA for the CDR3 is TGTGCCAGCAGTTCCCACCTAGCGGACACAGATACGCAGTATTTT. Protein product: CASSSHLADTDTQYF.

The V and J genes are TRBV19 and TRBJ2-5; TRBD2 aligns across 8 bases. The CDR3 totals 14 residues. CDR1 is LNHDA and CDR2 is SQIVND in the germline V gene (reference sequence). Unmatched junction bases numbered 5, after V lost 3 bases and J lost 5 bases. This CDR3 reads CASSIRGGAETQYF. The CDR3 coding sequence is TGTGCCAGTAGTATTCGGGGGGGAGCCGAGACCCAGTACTTC.

The chain couples TRBV7-2 to TRBJ1-1, with D unclear. The CDR3 runs to 13 residues. Deletions cut 3 bases from V and 0 bases from J, with 5 bases between. Looked up from germline, CDR1 is SGHTA and CDR2 is FQGNSA. The DNA of the CDR3 is TGTGCCAGCAGCTTTGCAGTGAACACTGAAGCTTTCTTT. This translates into CASSFAVNTEAFF.

This clone has only a few counts. This sequence joins TRBV28 and TRBJ1-5; 8 bases align to TRBD1. CDR3 size: 15 residues. Germline V lookup: CDR1 MDHEN, CDR2 SYDVKM. V was clipped by 6 bases and J by 4 bases; unmatched bases: 8. CDR3 sequence reads: CASRRTTGANQPQHF. CDR3 DNA sequence: TGTGCCAGCAGACGGACGACAGGGGCGAATCAGCCCCAGCATTTT.

This clone was observed once. The V and J genes are TRBV6-2 or TRBV6-3 and TRBJ1-6; unclear D gene. V was trimmed by 4 bases and J by 9 bases, leaving 16 bases between them. CDR1 and CDR2 from the germline V gene are MNHEY and SVGEGT. The CDR3 has 15 amino acids. CDR3: CASSFFPQTGSPLHF. In nucleotides, the CDR3 is TGTGCCAGCAGTTTTTTCCCGCAGACGGGTTCACCCCTCCACTTT.